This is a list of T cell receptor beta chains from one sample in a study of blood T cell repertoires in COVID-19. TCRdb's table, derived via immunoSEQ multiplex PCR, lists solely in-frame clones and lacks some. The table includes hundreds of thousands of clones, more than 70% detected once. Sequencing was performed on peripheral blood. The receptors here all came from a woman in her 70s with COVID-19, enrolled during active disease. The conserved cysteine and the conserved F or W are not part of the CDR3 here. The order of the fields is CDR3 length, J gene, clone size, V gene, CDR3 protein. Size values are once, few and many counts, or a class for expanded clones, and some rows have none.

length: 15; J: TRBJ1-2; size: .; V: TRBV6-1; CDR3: ASSGPTGFGYGYGYT
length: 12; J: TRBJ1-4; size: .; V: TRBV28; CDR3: ASSYFEGGEKLF
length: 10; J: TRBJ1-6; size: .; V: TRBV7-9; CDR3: ASSLEGTPLH
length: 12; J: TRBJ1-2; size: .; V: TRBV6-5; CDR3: ASSSDRRGFGYT
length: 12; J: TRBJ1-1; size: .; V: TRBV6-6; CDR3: ASSRGTGGLGAF
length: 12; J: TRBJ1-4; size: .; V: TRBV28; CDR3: ASSLNGLNEKLF
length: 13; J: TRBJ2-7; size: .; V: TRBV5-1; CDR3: ASSLEGGGAHEQY
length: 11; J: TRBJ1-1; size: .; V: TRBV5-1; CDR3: ASSLAGDTEAF
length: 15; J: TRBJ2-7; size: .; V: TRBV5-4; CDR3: ASSSGLAGGPPYEQY
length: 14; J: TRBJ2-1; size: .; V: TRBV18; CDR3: ASSPKASGSYNEQF
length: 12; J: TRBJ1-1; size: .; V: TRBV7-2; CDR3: ASSPRRGDTEAF
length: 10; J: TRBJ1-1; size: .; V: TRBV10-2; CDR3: ASSYLNTEAF
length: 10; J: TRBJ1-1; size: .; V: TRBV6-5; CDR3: ASSSQGTEAF
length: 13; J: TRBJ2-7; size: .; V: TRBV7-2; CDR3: ASSLARTSGGAMG
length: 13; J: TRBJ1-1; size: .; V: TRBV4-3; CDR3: ASSQVQDSDTEAF
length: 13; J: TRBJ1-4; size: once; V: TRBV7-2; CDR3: ASSSSAGFNEKLF
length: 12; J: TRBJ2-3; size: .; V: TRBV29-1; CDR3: SVSSGTGVDTQY
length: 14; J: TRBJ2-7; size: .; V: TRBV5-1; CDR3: ASSSQTGTGSYEQY
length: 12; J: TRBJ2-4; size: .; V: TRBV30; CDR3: AWSLERGGNIQY
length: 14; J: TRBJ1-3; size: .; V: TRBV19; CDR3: ASSPGQRSSGNTIY
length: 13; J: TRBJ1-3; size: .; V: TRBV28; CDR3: ASRPGTGAGNTIY
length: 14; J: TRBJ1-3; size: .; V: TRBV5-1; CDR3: ASSGTTGGSGNTIY
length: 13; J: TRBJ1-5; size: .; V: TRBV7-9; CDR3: ASSLNTGSNQPQH
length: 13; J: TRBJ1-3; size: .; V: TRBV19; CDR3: ASSILVAAGNTIY
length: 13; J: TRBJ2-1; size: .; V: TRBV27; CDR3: ASRPEAGGHNEQF
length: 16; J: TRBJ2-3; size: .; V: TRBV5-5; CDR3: ASSPDLERRPNTDTQY
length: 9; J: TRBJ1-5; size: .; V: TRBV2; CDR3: ASRGAGPQH
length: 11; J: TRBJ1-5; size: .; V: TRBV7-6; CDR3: ASSLAGAQPQH
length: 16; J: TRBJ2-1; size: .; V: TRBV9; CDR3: ASSGRPTGGETYNEQF
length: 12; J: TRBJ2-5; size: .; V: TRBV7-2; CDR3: ASSFSGAQETQY
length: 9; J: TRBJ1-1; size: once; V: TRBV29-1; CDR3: SVEASTEAF
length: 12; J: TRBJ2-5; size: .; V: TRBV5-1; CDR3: ASRLAGGRETQY
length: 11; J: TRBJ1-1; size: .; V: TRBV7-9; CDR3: ASRDSGNTEAF
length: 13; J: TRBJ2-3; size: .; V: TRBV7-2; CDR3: ASSFAGGVTDTQY
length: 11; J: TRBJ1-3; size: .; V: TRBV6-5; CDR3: ASSFRSGNTIY
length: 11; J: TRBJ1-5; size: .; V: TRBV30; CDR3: AWSRTDNQPQH
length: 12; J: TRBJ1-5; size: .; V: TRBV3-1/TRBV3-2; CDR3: ASSPGGRIQPQH
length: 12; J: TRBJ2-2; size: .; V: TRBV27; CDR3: ASSLGGFTGELF
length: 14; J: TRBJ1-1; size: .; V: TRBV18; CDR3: ASSPYRDRGGTEAF
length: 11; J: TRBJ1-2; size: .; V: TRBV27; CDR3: ASSFWDKQGYT
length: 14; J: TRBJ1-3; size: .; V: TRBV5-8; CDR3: ASSLGRTGAGNTIY
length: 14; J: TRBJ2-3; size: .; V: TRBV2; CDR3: ASSDPGHPFTDTQY
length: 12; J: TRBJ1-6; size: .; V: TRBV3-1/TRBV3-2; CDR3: ASSQQVGNSPLH